This TCR beta chain was retrieved from a study of CD8 T cells in ankylosing spondylitis. Study findings and constraints: There was a TCR beta motif, made of several highly homologous variants, that appeared characteristic of ankylosing spondylitis blood. Reportedly, matched ankylosing spondylitis synovial fluid was significantly enriched for disease-linked clones. Disease-linked clones displayed a CD8+ phenotype and appeared relatively rarely in peripheral blood.

Regarding this clonotype: The antigen is not known.

V was shortened by 6 bases and J by 1 base, with 11 bases between the two germline ends. The CDR3 has 13 amino acids. Germline V gene data show CDR1 as SQVTM and CDR2 as ANQGSEA. TCR beta libraries were made by quantitative 5'-RACE with molecular barcodes. Via MiXCR, TCRdb re-called the 5' RACE reads, giving one row per CDR3 protein. The sample shows some 700,000 distinct CDR3 sequences, roughly 19% of them seen only once. The receptor was derived from a male donor with ankylosing spondylitis. Sequenced input: blood, either unsorted or a sorted T cell fraction (not recorded which). The gene calls are TRBV29-1 and TRBJ2-3; D perhaps matches TRBD1 (7 bases). The CDR3 coding sequence is TGCAGCGTCGGAGGGACAGGCACAGATACGCAGTATTTT. Protein sequence: CSVGGTGTDTQYF.